The rows below give T cell receptor beta chains drawn from one sample of a study of blood T cell repertoires in COVID-19. Only in-frame clones appear in the TCRdb table, and some are missing; sequencing was by immunoSEQ multiplex PCR. Among tens of thousands of clones listed, around 87% were seen once. Material for sequencing was peripheral blood. The receptor source for this set is a human donor in a cohort sampled during active COVID-19. The CDR3 runs from the conserved cysteine through the conserved F or W.

J gene: TRBJ2-2
V gene: TRBV7-9
CDR3 protein: CASRLQGADAGELFF

J gene: TRBJ2-7
V gene: TRBV20-1
CDR3 protein: CSASVTSGTYEQYF

J gene: TRBJ2-3
V gene: TRBV3-1/TRBV3-2
CDR3 protein: CASSLQPFGLGGKTDTQYF

J gene: TRBJ2-4
V gene: TRBV28
CDR3 protein: CASTRGRSWAKNIQYF

J gene: TRBJ1-2
V gene: TRBV6-6
CDR3 protein: CASKVPGLVYGYTF

J gene: TRBJ2-7
V gene: TRBV19
CDR3 protein: CASSPGTSGSSYEQYF

J gene: TRBJ2-6
V gene: TRBV4-3
CDR3 protein: CASSQGGSGANVLTF

J gene: TRBJ1-2
V gene: TRBV30
CDR3 protein: CAWSDRGWSGYTF

J gene: TRBJ2-2
V gene: TRBV5-1
CDR3 protein: CASSLGLAETGELFF

J gene: TRBJ2-1
V gene: TRBV5-5
CDR3 protein: CASSFLLANYNEQFF

J gene: TRBJ2-1
V gene: TRBV7-9
CDR3 protein: CASSSVEEQFF

J gene: TRBJ1-2
V gene: TRBV11-2
CDR3 protein: CASSYGSYGYTF

J gene: TRBJ2-1
V gene: TRBV7-2
CDR3 protein: CASSIHSSGSSYNEQFF

J gene: TRBJ1-1
V gene: TRBV29-1
CDR3 protein: CSVGQSNTEAFF

J gene: TRBJ2-7
V gene: TRBV6-5
CDR3 protein: CASRIGQGQEQYF

J gene: TRBJ1-1
V gene: TRBV10-3
CDR3 protein: CAISDPGQANTEAFF

J gene: TRBJ2-7
V gene: TRBV14
CDR3 protein: CASSYTGYEQYF

J gene: TRBJ2-7
V gene: TRBV19
CDR3 protein: CATETTGGIYEQYF

J gene: TRBJ1-2
V gene: TRBV5-4
CDR3 protein: CASSITGTGGYTF

J gene: TRBJ2-7
V gene: TRBV3-1/TRBV3-2
CDR3 protein: CASSLYTGTVTYEQYF

J gene: TRBJ2-3
V gene: TRBV2
CDR3 protein: CASSPTSGVVFDTQYF

J gene: TRBJ2-1
V gene: TRBV27
CDR3 protein: CASSRAGVGANEQFF

J gene: TRBJ2-7
V gene: TRBV5-1
CDR3 protein: CASSLAGTSVTYEQYF

J gene: TRBJ2-5
V gene: TRBV11-2
CDR3 protein: CASSLDRGETQYF

J gene: TRBJ2-5
V gene: TRBV7-2
CDR3 protein: CASSYRGPKETQYF

J gene: TRBJ2-2
V gene: TRBV4-2
CDR3 protein: CASSQDTGQRTGELFF

J gene: TRBJ2-7
V gene: TRBV3-1/TRBV3-2
CDR3 protein: CASSPPGQGYGEQYF